This T cell receptor (beta chain) was observed in a study of blood T cell repertoires in COVID-19. On the study more broadly: COVID-19 samples, acute and convalescent, were from the United States, Italy and Spain.

The data were produced by immunoSEQ multiplex PCR, yet TCRdb's version contains in-frame clones alone and is incomplete. The data show about 50,000 clones, with more than 75% seen just once and 2.6% held by the top ten. Germline V gives CDR1 WSHSY, CDR2 SAAADI. V lost 7 bases to trimming and J lost 4 bases, with 5 bases between them. This CDR3 is built from 11 residues. The clonotype originates from a woman older than 75 with COVID-19, enrolled during active disease. This sequence joins TRBV10-2 and TRBJ2-1; D is possibly TRBD1 (5 bases). Sequenced: peripheral blood. The CDR3 DNA reads as TGCGCCAGCACAGGGTACAATGAGCAGTTCTTC. It encodes CASTGYNEQFF.